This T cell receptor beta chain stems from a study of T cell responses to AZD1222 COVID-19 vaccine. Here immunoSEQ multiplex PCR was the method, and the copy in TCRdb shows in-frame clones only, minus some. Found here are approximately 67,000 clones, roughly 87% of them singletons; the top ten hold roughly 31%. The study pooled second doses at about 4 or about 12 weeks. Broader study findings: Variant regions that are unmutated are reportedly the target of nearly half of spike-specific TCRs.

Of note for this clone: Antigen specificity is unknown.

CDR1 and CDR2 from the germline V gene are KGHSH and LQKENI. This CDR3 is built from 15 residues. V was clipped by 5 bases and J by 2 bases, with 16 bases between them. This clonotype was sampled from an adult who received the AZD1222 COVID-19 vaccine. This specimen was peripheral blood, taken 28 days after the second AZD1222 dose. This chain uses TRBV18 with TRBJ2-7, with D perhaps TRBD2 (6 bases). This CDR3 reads CASSGGLPTTYEQYF. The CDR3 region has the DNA TGTGCCAGCTCAGGGGGACTCCCGACCACCTACGAGCAGTACTTC.